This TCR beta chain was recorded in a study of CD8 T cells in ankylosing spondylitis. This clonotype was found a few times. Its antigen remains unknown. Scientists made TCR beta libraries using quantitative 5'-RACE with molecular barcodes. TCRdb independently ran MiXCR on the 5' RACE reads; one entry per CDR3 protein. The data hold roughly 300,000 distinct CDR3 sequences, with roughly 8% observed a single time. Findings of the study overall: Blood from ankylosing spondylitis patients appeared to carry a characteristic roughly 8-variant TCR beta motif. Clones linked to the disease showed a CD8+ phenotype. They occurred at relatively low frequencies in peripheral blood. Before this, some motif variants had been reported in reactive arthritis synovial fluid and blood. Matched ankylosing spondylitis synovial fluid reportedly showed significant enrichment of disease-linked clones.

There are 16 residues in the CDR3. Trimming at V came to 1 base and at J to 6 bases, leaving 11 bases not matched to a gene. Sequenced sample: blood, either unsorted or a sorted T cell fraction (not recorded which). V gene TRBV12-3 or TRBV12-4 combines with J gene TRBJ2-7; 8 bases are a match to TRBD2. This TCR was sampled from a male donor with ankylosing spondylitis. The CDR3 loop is CASSLGSGREGFEQYF. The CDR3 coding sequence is TGTGCCAGCAGTTTAGGTTCCGGCCGGGAGGGTTTCGAGCAGTACTTC.